This TCR beta chain was sequenced during a study of CD8+CD57+ T cells in acquired aplastic anemia (dated by TCRdb to about 2018). In terms of the full investigation: On average, sorted CD4+ and CD8+ cells yielded around 3.5 ug of extracted DNA, with a range of about 0.18 to 27.4 ug. CD8+CD57+ expansion was defined as frequency above the mean frequency observed in healthy subjects. Overall results and qualifications from the work: Twenty-nine CD8+ CDR3 sequences were found in both patients and controls but appeared to be highly expressed in patients and within the immunodominant clones of the patients. No significant difference in CD8+ Simpson's diversity was found between patients and healthy controls (P=0.060).

TCR beta VDJ combination and CDR3 sequence profiling used genomic DNA as the template. An Illumina HiSeq 2000 was used for TCR repertoire sequencing. The original methods were these. Repertoire assessment relied on Simpson's diversity index, CDR3 size and DJ length profiles, and TRBV/TRBJ rearrangement plots. The most abundant DNA sequence in the deep sequencing data was defined as the immunodominant clone. CDR3 amino acid sequences were checked for sharing between subjects and were compared against published repertoires and the VDJdb database. The raw public data were reprocessed by TCRdb itself: fastp quality trimming at Q25, MiXCR clonotype calling, in-frame beta chains only. A single entry per CDR3 protein holds the most common genes and DNA from its merged rows. What appears here as the V and J calls and clone size reflects TCRdb's work, not the paper's. The table for this sample lists approximately 170,000 distinct CDR3 sequences; roughly 50% of them were counted only once. The ten largest clones capture 2.5% to 4% of the sample.

Flow cytometry had shown CD8+CD57+ cell expansion in the patients selected for sequencing. Severe acquired aplastic anemia was diagnosed in all patients according to International Study of Aplastic Anemia and Agranulocytosis and Camitta criteria. At the time blood was sampled, none of the patients had received any therapy. The study deep-sequenced TCR repertoires of sorted CD4+ and CD8+ blood T cells from severe aplastic anemia patients and healthy subjects. Patients were enrolled in the USA under clinicaltrials.gov protocols 00001620, 01623167, 00001397, 00071045, 00081523 and 00961064. Ficoll-Paque density gradient centrifugation was used to isolate peripheral blood mononuclear cells. Before DNA extraction, CD4+ and CD8+ T cells were sorted with FACS or magnetic beads. In its sample, this clonotype was seen many times. Which antigen it targets is not known. One base away there is no much larger clone; base qualities are not given.

Trimming removed 4 bases from V and 0 bases from J; the gene matches leave 5 bases unexplained. Inclusive of the bounding cysteine and phenylalanine, the CDR3 is 16 residues long. Kept here is only the CDR3 DNA, which spans 48 bases and is read in frame from base 1. Sequences KGHDR (CDR1) and SFDVKD (CDR2) are obtained from the germline V gene. Sequencing was performed on sorted CD4+, CD8+, or CD8+CD57+ T cells (not recorded which) from PBMCs. This TCR came from a human donor with aplastic anemia. The V and J genes are TRBV24-1 and TRBJ2-3; TRBD1 aligns with 8 central bases. The CDR3 has the sequence CATSDPTGASTDTQYF. The bases are TGTGCCACCAGTGACCCGACAGGGGCTAGCACAGATACGCAGTATTTT.